Below are 17 T cell receptor beta chains sequenced from a single sample in a study of identical twins. Via MiXCR, TCRdb re-called the 5' RACE reads, giving one row per CDR3 protein. The sample yields approximately 410,000 distinct CDR3 sequences, about a fifth seen once. The specimen sequenced was naive T cells sorted from blood. Every receptor here comes from a man aged 45-65 years in good health.

The genes are TRBV5-1 and TRBJ2-6; 8 nucleotides agree with TRBD1. The CDR3 is 14 residues long. CDR1 and CDR2 from the germline V gene are SGHRS and YFSETQ. V was clipped by 7 bases and J by 1 base; unmatched bases: 1. CDR3 residues: CASGTGSGANVLTF. DNA of the CDR3: TGCGCCAGCGGGACAGGTTCTGGGGCCAACGTCCTGACTTTC.

This clonotype appeared many times. The V call is TRBV20-1, the J call TRBJ2-1; 13 positions match TRBD2. Germline V gene sequence: CDR1 DFQATT, CDR2 SNEGSKA (reference sequence). This CDR3 region has 14 residues. Unmatched junction bases numbered 1, after V lost 2 bases and J lost 6 bases. The DNA of the CDR3 is TGCAGTGCTAGAACTAGCGGGAGGGCCAATGAGCAGTTCTTC. Translated, it gives CSARTSGRANEQFF.

This chain connects TRBV20-1 to TRBJ2-4; TRBD2 is a possible D gene (5 bases). The CDR3 sequence is 14 residues long. V lost 3 bases and J lost 5, with 14 bases in between. CDR1 and CDR2 (germline): DFQATT, SNEGSKA (reference sequence). The CDR3 nucleotides are TGCAGTGCTAGCCATGGAGGAGCTCAAAACATTCAGTACTTC. It yields the protein CSASHGGAQNIQYF.

This clonotype was recorded only once. The genes are TRBV4-3 and TRBJ1-1, with D hard to call. CDR3 size: 13 residues. Germline V gene data show CDR1 as LGHNA and CDR2 as YSLEER. The ends were cut back, 0 bases at V and 6 bases at J, with 8 bases in the middle. CDR3 nucleotides: TGCGCCAGCAGCCAAGACGGATCATCTGAAGCTTTCTTT. It translates to CASSQDGSSEAFF.

This clonotype appeared once. The chain couples TRBV27 to TRBJ2-1; D could derive from TRBD1 or TRBD2 (7 bases each). The CDR3 contains 16 residues. Between the trimmed V and J ends, which lost 5 bases and 3 bases, there was a span of 17 bases. Germline loops: CDR1 MNHEY, CDR2 SMNVEV (reference sequence). The CDR3 coding sequence is TGTGCCAGCAGTCAAAGGGGGCGGGAGTACTACAATGAGCAGTTCTTC. It yields the protein CASSQRGREYYNEQFF.

This clonotype was counted a few times. The chain couples TRBV27 to TRBJ2-5; D uncertain. The V end was cut by 4 bases, the J end by 0 bases, with 9 bases between. Looked up from germline, CDR1 is MNHEY and CDR2 is SMNVEV (reference sequence). This CDR3 contains 14 residues. This chain's CDR3 is CASSSTAYQETQYF. The CDR3 DNA reads TGTGCCAGCAGTTCCACAGCCTACCAAGAGACCCAGTACTTC.

This clonotype was observed a few times. The chain links TRBV20-1 to TRBJ1-1; no reliable D call. The CDR3 sequence is 12 residues long. The germline V and J ends were trimmed by 3 bases and 4 bases, with 9 bases remaining between them. Looked up from germline, CDR1 is DFQATT and CDR2 is SNEGSKA (reference sequence). This chain's CDR3 is CSASRQATEAFF. For the CDR3, the DNA is TGCAGTGCTAGTCGGCAGGCCACTGAAGCTTTCTTT.

This clonotype occurred many times. The junction and the germline gene differ at one end; a read error may be behind it. V and J are TRBV6-2 or TRBV6-3 and TRBJ2-2, with 11 bases matching TRBD1. Germline V gives CDR1 MNHEY, CDR2 SVGEGT. The CDR3 has 17 amino acids. CDR3 sequence: CASSSGQGVSPTAELFF. The CDR3 bases are TGTGCCAGCAGTTCGGGACAGGGGGTTTCCCCAACCGCGGAGCTGTTTTTT.

This rearrangement joins TRBV28 to TRBJ2-1; D tentatively fits TRBD1 or TRBD2 (5 bases each). This CDR3 contains 16 residues. With 4 bases removed from V and 4 bases from J, the gap between germline ends came to 17 bases. Per germline, CDR1 MDHEN and CDR2 SYDVKM. This CDR3 reads CASSSSDWGMYNEQFF. In DNA form, the CDR3 reads TGTGCCAGCAGTTCATCAGACTGGGGGATGTACAATGAGCAGTTCTTC.

The chain recombines TRBV4-3 with TRBJ2-5; D is perhaps TRBD1 or TRBD2 (6 bases each). This CDR3 comprises 17 residues. V gave up 0 bases and J gave up 2 bases, with 16 bases separating them. Looked up from germline, CDR1 is LGHNA and CDR2 is YSLEER. CDR3: CASSQDRRGGRQETQYF. DNA for the CDR3: TGCGCCAGCAGCCAAGATCGGAGAGGGGGGAGGCAAGAGACCCAGTACTTC.

The V call is TRBV9, the J call TRBJ2-1; maybe TRBD2 (7 bases). Trimming took 0 bases from V and 8 from J, leaving 12 bases between them. The CDR3 is 14 amino acids. CDR1 is SGDLS and CDR2 is YYNGEE in the germline V gene. CDR3 nucleotides: TGTGCCAGCAGCGTAGAGGGGGGGTCCGATGAGCAGTTCTTC. Residues: CASSVEGGSDEQFF.

A note on this clonotype: This could be a read error, since a much larger clone is one nucleotide away. V usage is TRBV10-3 and J usage is TRBJ2-1; D gene uncertain. This CDR3 contains 16 residues. V gave up 0 bases and J gave up 1 base, with 10 bases separating them. Germline lookup yields CDR1 ENHRY and CDR2 SYGVKD. This CDR3 reads CAISESWESSYNEQFF. CDR3 coding DNA: TGTGCCATCAGTGAGTCTTGGGAAAGTTCCTACAATGAGCAGTTCTTC.

V usage is TRBV18 and J usage is TRBJ2-3, with 10 bases aligning to TRBD1. V trimming: 2 bases; J trimming: 5 bases; junction bases outside the gene matches: 4. This CDR3 comprises 15 residues. Germline lookup yields CDR1 KGHSH and CDR2 LQKENI. In DNA form, the CDR3 reads TGTGCCAGCTCACCAGGGACAGGGGATAGAGATACGCAGTATTTT. Encoded protein: CASSPGTGDRDTQYF.

The genes are TRBV6-2 or TRBV6-3 and TRBJ2-7; D gene unclear. Germline values: CDR1 MNHEY, CDR2 SVGEGT. CDR3 length: 15 residues. V lost 0 bases, J lost 2 bases, and 11 bases lay in between. The CDR3, as DNA: TGTGCCAGCAGTTACTCTCCGGCAATCCCCTACGAGCAGTACTTC. It codes for CASSYSPAIPYEQYF.

This clonotype was recorded a few times. The rearrangement links TRBV28 to TRBJ2-3; 11 bases are shared with TRBD1. V lost 5 bases and J lost 3; bases outside the gene matches: 4. This CDR3 has 15 residues. Germline CDR1 and CDR2: MDHEN and SYDVKM. CDR3 residues: CASSTGTGGTDTQYF. The CDR3 nucleotides are TGTGCCAGCAGTACCGGGACAGGGGGAACAGATACGCAGTATTTT.

This clonotype was observed a few times. The V gene is TRBV4-3, the J gene TRBJ2-1; 7 nucleotides align to TRBD1. Germline loops: CDR1 LGHNA, CDR2 YSLEER. The CDR3 spans 18 residues. V lost 1 base and J lost 0; bases outside the gene matches: 9. The CDR3 region has the DNA TGCGCCAGCAGCCAAGGAGGGGGCAGCTCCCGCTCCTACAATGAGCAGTTCTTC. Residues: CASSQGGGSSRSYNEQFF.

This chain joins TRBV4-1 and TRBJ2-5; D remains unclear. V dropped 1 base and J dropped 1 base, with 10 bases sitting between them. The CDR3 covers 15 residues. Germline V gives CDR1 MGHRA, CDR2 YSYEKL. In DNA form, the CDR3 reads TGCGCCAGCAGCCAAGTGACCACAGTCCAAGAGACCCAGTACTTC. Translating gives CASSQVTTVQETQYF.